These 32 T cell receptor beta chains were sequenced from one sample in a study of T cell repertoires in cytomegalovirus infection. Each CDR3 protein gets one entry after TCRdb re-called the reads with MiXCR. The sample gives about 320,000 distinct CDR3 sequences, around 9.5% of which show up once; 4.3% is in the top ten. The sequencing input was PBMCs. These receptors all come from a human donor in good health (CMV status not recorded). Some clones in this sample may be carry-over from other donors' samples.

V is TRBV19 and J is TRBJ2-1, with 7 bases matching TRBD1. CDR3 length equals 15 residues. Germline CDR1 and CDR2: LNHDA and SQIVND (reference sequence). V lost 7 bases and J lost 0; bases outside the gene matches: 6. CDR3 loop: CASKERGPSYNEQFF. The CDR3 DNA reads TGTGCCAGTAAGGAGAGGGGGCCCTCCTACAATGAGCAGTTCTTC.

CDR3: CSSTPPGQERTEAFF. CDR3 sequence (DNA): TGCAGTTCTACTCCTCCAGGACAGGAAAGGACTGAAGCTTTCTTT. The rearrangement links TRBV20-1 to TRBJ1-1; 7 bases fit TRBD1. V dropped 8 bases and J dropped 5; count of bases not matched to a gene: 17. From germline, CDR1 is DFQATT and CDR2 SNEGSKA (reference sequence). The CDR3 is made up of 15 amino acids.

This rearrangement joins TRBV10-3 to TRBJ1-6; D is uncertain. Between the trimmed V and J ends, which lost 2 bases and 5 bases, there was a span of 7 bases. The CDR3 spans 14 residues. The germline V gene has CDR1 ENHRY and CDR2 SYGVKD. The CDR3 reads CAISEGLNNSPLHF. CDR3 in DNA: TGTGCCATCAGTGAGGGGCTGAATAATTCACCCCTCCACTTT.

This clonotype was picked up many times. CDR3 coding DNA: TGTGCCAGCAGCTTAGCTCCGGCTAGCGGAGAGACCCAGTACTTC. Protein: CASSLAPASGETQYF. The rearrangement joins TRBV7-2 to TRBJ2-5, with 7 bases matching TRBD2. The CDR3 is 15 residues long. Trimming at V came to 0 bases and at J to 4 bases, leaving 5 bases not matched to a gene. Germline CDR1 reads SGHTA; CDR2 reads FQGNSA.

The V call is TRBV19, the J call TRBJ2-2; a possible D gene is TRBD1 (5 bases). Germline loops: CDR1 LNHDA, CDR2 SQIVND (reference sequence). The CDR3 spans 13 residues. V lost 4 bases, J lost 6 bases, and 9 bases lay in between. CDR3 in amino acids: CASSTTGSGELFF. CDR3 bases: TGTGCCAGTAGTACAACAGGTTCCGGGGAGCTGTTTTTT.

This clonotype was picked up many times. The chain couples TRBV7-2 to TRBJ1-2; 10 bases are a match to TRBD1. CDR1 and CDR2 from the germline V gene are SGHTA and FQGNSA. Trimming at V came to 5 bases and at J to 2 bases, leaving 5 bases not matched to a gene. The CDR3 runs to 15 residues. CDR3 region: CASSTRQGANYGYTF. The CDR3 nucleotides read TGTGCCAGCAGCACTCGACAGGGGGCGAACTATGGCTACACCTTC. The entire variable domain, with the rest obtained from reference TRBV7-2 and TRBJ1-2, is as follows: GAGVSQSPSNKVTEKGKDVELRCDPISGHTALYWYRQSLGQGLEFLIYFQGNSAPDKSGLPSDRFSAERTGGSVSTLTIQRTQQEDSAVYLCASSTRQGANYGYTFGSGTRLTVV.

The rearrangement joins TRBV28 to TRBJ2-3; D uncertain. This CDR3 is built from 13 residues. CDR1 is MDHEN and CDR2 is SYDVKM in the germline V gene. V dropped 2 bases and J dropped 4 bases, with 7 bases sitting between them. CDR3 in amino acids: CASSLNGADTQYF. As DNA, the CDR3 is TGTGCCAGCAGTTTAAACGGCGCAGATACGCAGTATTTT.

V is TRBV19 and J is TRBJ2-7; the D gene is possibly TRBD1 (6 bases). From germline, CDR1 is LNHDA and CDR2 SQIVND (reference sequence). There are 15 residues in the CDR3. V dropped 4 bases and J dropped 1 base, with 14 bases sitting between them. CDR3 protein: CASSKLGDISYEQYF. Written as DNA, the CDR3 is TGTGCCAGTAGTAAGCTGGGGGACATATCCTACGAGCAGTACTTC.

The chain couples TRBV7-2 to TRBJ1-2; a weak D match, TRBD1 (5 bases). CDR3 length: 15 residues. V was pared by 5 bases and J by 5 bases, with 18 bases between. Germline CDR1 and CDR2: SGHTA and FQGNSA. This CDR3 is CASSTEAQGVYGYTF. The CDR3 DNA sequence: TGTGCCAGCAGCACAGAGGCGCAAGGGGTGTATGGCTACACCTTC.

This clonotype was counted ten times or more. This CDR3 is CASSFTGTGAPNYGYTF. Here the CDR3 DNA reads TGCGCCAGCAGCTTTACCGGGACAGGGGCTCCAAACTATGGCTACACCTTC. This rearrangement joins TRBV5-1 to TRBJ1-2; 10 bases fit TRBD1. CDR1 and CDR2 from the germline V gene are SGHRS and YFSETQ. The CDR3 has 17 amino acids. V trimming: 2 bases; J trimming: 2 bases; junction bases outside the gene matches: 9.

This clonotype was seen repeatedly, ten times or more. CDR3 nucleotides: TGTGCCAGCAGTCATCGACCCTACGAGCAGTACTTC. It codes for CASSHRPYEQYF. The chain links TRBV6-6 to TRBJ2-7; D not resolved. V lost 5 bases and J lost 2, with 7 bases in between. From germline, CDR1 is MNHNY and CDR2 SVGAGI (reference sequence). CDR3 length: 12 residues.

The sample holds many counts of this clonotype. The chain carries TRBV7-3 and TRBJ2-5; TRBD1 agrees at 9 bases. Per germline, CDR1 SGHTA and CDR2 FQGTGA. The junction had 9 bases not matched to a gene; V was cut back by 5 bases and J by 5 bases. The CDR3 contains 15 residues. CDR3 loop: CASSQGQGLTETQYF. The DNA of the CDR3 is TGTGCCAGCAGCCAGGGACAGGGTCTGACGGAGACCCAGTACTTC. The variable domain in full, with the rest retrieved from reference TRBV7-3 and TRBJ2-5, is GAGVSQTPSNKVTEKGKYVELRCDPISGHTALYWYRQSLGQGPEFLIYFQGTGAADDSGLPNDRFFAVRPEGSVSTLKIQRTERGDSAVYLCASSQGQGLTETQYFGPGTRLLVL.

This clonotype was counted ten times or more. The chain combines TRBV7-7 with TRBJ2-1, with 8 bases identical to TRBD2. J gave up 4 bases and V 2 bases, and 4 bases lay outside the gene matches. There are 15 residues in the CDR3. Germline V gene sequence: CDR1 SSHAT, CDR2 FNYEAQ (reference sequence). In DNA, the CDR3 is TGTGCCAGCAGCTTATCACTAGCGGCATACAATGAGCAGTTCTTC. It encodes CASSLSLAAYNEQFF. Full variable domain (rest looked up from reference TRBV7-7 and TRBJ2-1): GAGVSQSPRYKVTKRGQDVTLRCDPISSHATLYWYQQALGQGPEFLTYFNYEAQPDKSGLPSDRFSAERPEGSISTLTIQRTEQRDSAMYRCASSLSLAAYNEQFFGPGTRLTVL.

This clonotype was counted only a few times. The chain couples TRBV7-2 to TRBJ1-2; weak D call: TRBD1 (6 bases). Germline-derived CDR1 and CDR2 are SGHTA and FQGNSA. The V gene lost 0 bases and the J gene lost 4 bases, with 21 bases spanning the gap. The CDR3 is 18 amino acids. The CDR3 DNA sequence: TGTGCCAGCAGCTTAGCAGGGGGAGATCCACGAATCCGCTATGGCTACACCTTC. Amino acids: CASSLAGGDPRIRYGYTF.

This clonotype was seen at least ten times. The J gene is TRBJ2-7, the V gene TRBV7-3, with TRBD2 matching 11 bases. V gave up 0 bases and J gave up 7 bases; unmatched junction bases: 5. The germline gives CDR1 SGHTA, CDR2 FQGTGA. This CDR3 is built from 15 residues. CDR3 residues: CASSLTLAGVQEQYF. In DNA form, the CDR3 reads TGTGCCAGCAGCTTAACACTAGCGGGAGTTCAGGAGCAGTACTTC.

This clonotype was recorded many times. This chain uses TRBV27 with TRBJ2-2; D assignment may be TRBD1 or TRBD2 (6 bases each). Trimming cost V 6 bases and J 4 bases, with 15 bases left between them. Germline assignment: CDR1 MNHEY and CDR2 SMNVEV (reference sequence). The CDR3 runs to 15 residues. The CDR3, as DNA: TGTGCCAGCAGAAGGGGGGCGACGGGCACCGGGGAGCTGTTTTTT. Protein: CASRRGATGTGELFF.

Many counts were recorded for this clonotype. V is TRBV7-9 and J is TRBJ2-3; TRBD2 matches 9 bases. J was trimmed by 1 base and V by 5 bases; bases with no gene match: 13. The CDR3 is 18 residues long. Germline loops: CDR1 SEHNR, CDR2 FQNEAQ (reference sequence). CDR3 amino acids: CASSAIRSGGSRTDTQYF. Written as DNA, the CDR3 is TGTGCCAGCAGCGCAATAAGGAGCGGGGGGTCACGCACAGATACGCAGTATTTT.

The CDR3 DNA follows: TGTGCCAGCAGCTTAGTAAATGCAGGGGTCTATGGCTACACCTTC. Translated: CASSLVNAGVYGYTF. The J gene is TRBJ1-2, the V gene TRBV7-2; tentatively, D is TRBD1 (6 bases). The germline V and J ends were trimmed by 1 base and 4 bases, with 13 bases remaining between them. The CDR3 sequence is 15 residues long. In germline, CDR1 is SGHTA, CDR2 FQGNSA.

This clonotype showed up many times. V is TRBV7-8 and J is TRBJ2-7, with D possibly being TRBD2 (6 bases). This CDR3 contains 13 residues. Germline V gives CDR1 SGHVS, CDR2 FQNEAQ. With 10 bases removed from V and 3 bases from J, the gap between germline ends came to 16 bases. The chain's CDR3 is CATASRESYEQYF. DNA for the CDR3: TGTGCCACAGCTTCACGGGAGAGCTACGAGCAGTACTTC.

This clonotype was picked up many times. V is TRBV27 and J is TRBJ1-1; TRBD1 aligns across 8 bases. V was clipped by 5 bases and J by 2 bases; unmatched bases: 10. The CDR3 length is 16 residues. CDR1 and CDR2 (germline): MNHEY, SMNVEV (reference sequence). The CDR3 region has the DNA TGTGCCAGCAGTCAGACGACAGGGGCCATCAACACTGAAGCTTTCTTT. It yields the protein CASSQTTGAINTEAFF.

This rearrangement joins TRBV7-3 to TRBJ2-5; 11 bases agree with TRBD2. Germline-derived CDR1 and CDR2 are SGHTA and FQGTGA. V gave up 4 bases and J gave up 4 bases; unmatched junction bases: 17. CDR3 length: 19 amino acids. The CDR3, as DNA: TGTGCCAGCAGCTCATTACCACTCTCTAGCGGGGGGAGGGGAGAGACCCAGTACTTC. Its protein is CASSSLPLSSGGRGETQYF.

This clonotype appeared a few times. The gene calls are TRBV11-2 and TRBJ1-1, with D hard to call. CDR1 and CDR2 from the germline V gene are SGHAT and FQNNGV. The V end lost 5 bases, the J end lost 2 bases, and 15 bases lay between the germline ends. This CDR3 has 15 residues. The CDR3: CASSMRGRLNTEAFF. The CDR3 bases are TGTGCCAGCAGCATGAGAGGACGGTTAAACACTGAAGCTTTCTTT.

This clonotype was found many times. V usage is TRBV7-9 and J usage is TRBJ2-7, with 9 positions matching TRBD2. The V and J ends lost 1 base and 5 bases, in that order; junction bases with no gene match: 3. Germline V gene sequence: CDR1 SEHNR, CDR2 FQNEAQ (reference sequence). CDR3 length: 14 amino acids. The CDR3 coding sequence is TGTGCCAGCAGCTTAGTAGCGGGAGTAGACGAGCAGTACTTC. As protein: CASSLVAGVDEQYF.

This clonotype showed up many times. The rearrangement uses TRBV6-1 and TRBJ1-4; 8 nucleotides match TRBD1. The V gene end was trimmed by 3 bases and the J gene end by 0 bases; junction bases not matched to a gene: 9. This CDR3 has 18 amino acids. CDR1 is MNHNS, CDR2 SASEGT, per germline. The CDR3 sequence: CASSDVQGAAATNEKLFF. The CDR3 DNA reads as TGTGCCAGCAGTGATGTCCAGGGGGCGGCCGCAACTAATGAAAAACTGTTTTTT.

Only a few counts were recorded for this clonotype. The V and J genes are TRBV30 and TRBJ2-3; perhaps D is TRBD1 or TRBD2 (5 bases each). The CDR3 loop spans 12 amino acids. Trimming removed 5 bases from V and 2 bases from J, with 8 bases in between. In germline, CDR1 is GTSNPN, CDR2 SVGIG (reference sequence). The CDR3 loop is CAWHGTTDTQYF. CDR3 sequence (DNA): TGTGCCTGGCACGGGACCACAGATACGCAGTATTTT.

CDR3: CASTSGLAVYNEQFF. The CDR3 bases are TGTGCCAGCACCTCGGGACTAGCGGTCTACAATGAGCAGTTCTTC. The V and J genes are TRBV27 and TRBJ2-1; 11 positions match TRBD2. Germline V gene data show CDR1 as MNHEY and CDR2 as SMNVEV (reference sequence). The CDR3 sequence is 15 residues long. V lost 7 bases, J lost 3 bases, and 5 bases stayed unmatched.

This clonotype has a count of ten or more. This chain links TRBV7-9 with TRBJ2-5, with a weak D call TRBD2 (6 bases). The CDR3 covers 12 residues. CDR1 SEHNR and CDR2 FQNEAQ come from the germline V gene (reference sequence). V was trimmed by 3 bases and J by 4 bases, leaving 6 bases between them. Written as DNA, the CDR3 is TGTGCCAGCAGCTTCGGGGGAGAGACCCAGTACTTC. Translation: CASSFGGETQYF.

This clonotype was counted a few times. The chain couples TRBV2 to TRBJ1-4, with D unresolved. Trimming shortened V by 6 bases and J by 7 bases, and 18 bases separated the two germline ends. Germline V gene lookup returns CDR1 SNHLY and CDR2 FYNNEI. The CDR3 contains 15 residues. The CDR3 reads CASSERVAGIEKLFF. For the CDR3, the DNA is TGTGCCAGCAGCGAACGGGTAGCGGGAATTGAAAAACTGTTTTTT.

This clonotype has a handful of counts. The chain joins TRBV2 to TRBJ2-7; D is uncertain. Between the trimmed V and J ends, which lost 1 base and 8 bases, there was a span of 18 bases. This CDR3 is 15 amino acids long. Germline values: CDR1 SNHLY, CDR2 FYNNEI. DNA of the CDR3: TGTGCCAGCAGTGAAGAGGGTCCAACCCACCGCCAGCAGTACTTC. This encodes CASSEEGPTHRQQYF.

The chain joins TRBV7-6 to TRBJ2-2; the D gene is possibly TRBD1 (6 bases). V lost 5 bases and J lost 8, with 21 bases in between. The CDR3 extends over 16 amino acids. From germline, CDR1 is SGHVS and CDR2 FNYEAQ. CDR3: CASSPTDRSPVGELFF. The DNA for the CDR3 is TGTGCCAGCAGCCCGACGGACAGAAGCCCTGTGGGGGAGCTGTTTTTT. The whole variable domain, filled in from reference TRBV7-6 and TRBJ2-2, reads GAGVSQSPRYKVTKRGQDVALRCDPISGHVSLYWYRQALGQGPEFLTYFNYEAQQDKSGLPNDRFSAERPEGSISTLTIQRTEQRDSAMYRCASSPTDRSPVGELFFGEGSRLTVL.

This clonotype was seen only a few times. J is TRBJ2-7 and V is TRBV7-2, with TRBD2 matching over 11 bases. The junction had 13 bases not matched to a gene; V was cut back by 5 bases and J by 4 bases. Germline V lookup: CDR1 SGHTA, CDR2 FQGNSA. CDR3 length equals 17 residues. CDR3 protein: CASSQRRLAGTGYEQYF. CDR3 DNA sequence: TGTGCCAGCAGCCAACGCAGACTAGCGGGAACTGGATACGAGCAGTACTTC. The full variable domain, rest sourced from reference TRBV7-2 and TRBJ2-7, is GAGVSQSPSNKVTEKGKDVELRCDPISGHTALYWYRQSLGQGLEFLIYFQGNSAPDKSGLPSDRFSAERTGGSVSTLTIQRTQQEDSAVYLCASSQRRLAGTGYEQYFGPGTRLTVT.

This chain links TRBV12-3 or TRBV12-4 with TRBJ1-1; TRBD1 might be the D (6 bases). The CDR3 totals 13 residues. With 2 bases removed from V and 7 bases from J, the gap between germline ends came to 11 bases. Here the CDR3 DNA reads TGTGCCAGCAGTTTATACAGGGATATTGAAGCTTTCTTT. It is translated as CASSLYRDIEAFF.